This T cell receptor beta chain was obtained from a study of blood T cell repertoires in COVID-19. Overall study: The samples span acute and convalescent COVID-19 from the United States, Italy and Spain. The analysed material was cDNA or gDNA that came from T cells, B-cell-depleted T cells, or PBMCs.

Authors' processing steps: Amplified reference gene primers provided the basis for estimating nucleated cell counts. Libraries were prepared by immunoSEQ multiplex PCR; TCRdb keeps only in-frame clonotypes and omits some of them. The D gene and trimming were derived from the DNA, and the V and J assignments and clone size from that table. The data contain about 160,000 clones, more than 60% of them seen just once; the ten biggest clones take up approximately 8%. Between the trimmed V and J ends, which lost 3 bases and 1 base, there was a span of 15 bases. The CDR3 extends over 15 amino acids. CDR1 is GTSNPN, CDR2 SVGIG, per germline (reference sequence).

V gene TRBV30 combines with J gene TRBJ2-5; D perhaps matches TRBD1 (6 bases). Sequences were obtained from peripheral blood. The receptor comes from a man between 60 and 70 years old with acute or convalescent COVID-19. CDR3 amino acids: CAWSPGDARQETQYF. For the CDR3, the DNA is TGTGCCTGGAGCCCAGGGGACGCCCGCCAAGAGACCCAGTACTTC.